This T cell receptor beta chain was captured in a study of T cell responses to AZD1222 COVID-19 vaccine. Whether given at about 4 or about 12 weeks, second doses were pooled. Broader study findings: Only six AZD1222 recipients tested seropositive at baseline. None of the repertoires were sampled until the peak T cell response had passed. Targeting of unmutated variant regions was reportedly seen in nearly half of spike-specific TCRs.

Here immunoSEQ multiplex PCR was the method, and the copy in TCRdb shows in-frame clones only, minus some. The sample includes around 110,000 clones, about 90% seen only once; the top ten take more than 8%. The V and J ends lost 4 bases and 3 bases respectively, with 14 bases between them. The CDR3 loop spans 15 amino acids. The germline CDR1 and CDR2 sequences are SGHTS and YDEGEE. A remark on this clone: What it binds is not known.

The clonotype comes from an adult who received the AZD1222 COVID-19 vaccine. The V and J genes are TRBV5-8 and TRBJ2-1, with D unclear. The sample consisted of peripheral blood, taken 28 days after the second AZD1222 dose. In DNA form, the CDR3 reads TGTGCCAGCAGCCATGTTTTGGACCTCTACAATGAGCAGTTCTTC. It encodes CASSHVLDLYNEQFF.